Listed here is a single T cell receptor (beta chain). Original processing notes: Estimated nucleated cell counts came from reference gene primer amplification. Sequencing was performed with immunoSEQ multiplex PCR; in TCRdb, only in-frame clones are kept and a portion is missing. V and J calls and clone size follow that table, whereas D and trimming were derived from the DNA. The data contain 200,000 to 250,000 clones, around 89% of them singletons. This entry comes from a study of blood T cell repertoires in COVID-19. At the level of the study: Acute and convalescent COVID-19 specimens originated in the United States, Italy and Spain. Nucleic acid was either cDNA or gDNA, and it came from T cells, B-cell-depleted T cells, or PBMCs.

The CDR3 is 17 residues long. The germline V gene encodes CDR1 SEHNR and CDR2 FQNEAQ (reference sequence). V was pared by 5 bases and J by 1 base, with 10 bases of the junction left unmatched. The chain couples TRBV7-9 to TRBJ1-3, with TRBD1 matching 8 bases. This TCR was recovered from a man aged 30-40 years with COVID-19, enrolled during active disease. Sequenced input: peripheral blood. CDR3 protein: CASSPPGQGYSGNTIYF. CDR3 coding DNA: TGTGCCAGCAGCCCCCCAGGACAGGGATATTCTGGAAACACCATATATTTT.